This T cell receptor (beta chain) comes out of a study of OX40 agonist ivuxolimab in advanced cancers. General notes on the study: The costimulatory receptor OX40 (CD134) was targeted by ivuxolimab, a fully human IgG2 agonistic monoclonal antibody. Intravenous ivuxolimab was administered to patients every 2 weeks at six dose levels: 0.01, 0.1, 0.3, 1.5, 3 and 10 mg/kg. Of the roughly 54 dose-escalation patients, hepatocellular carcinoma was present in about 19, melanoma in some 15, renal cell carcinoma in 9 and head and neck cancer in 9. The dose-escalation cohort was about 83% male with a mean age of roughly 62 years, ranging from roughly 23 to 90. Prior anti-PD-1, anti-PD-L1 or anti-CTLA-4 therapy was permitted, and checkpoint inhibitors had been received by around 40% of dose-escalation patients. Three dose-escalation patients achieved partial responses, one with hepatocellular carcinoma and two with cutaneous melanoma. The point of sequencing TCRbeta in the periphery was to test whether ivuxolimab changed TCR sequence diversity and drove clonal T-cell expansion. The paper reports the monotherapy dose-escalation portion (N of about 47 patients) of the phase I ivuxolimab trial. Broad study findings and their caveats: At doses of 0.1 to 3.0 mg/kg, clonal expansion of both CD4+ and CD8+ blood T cells was observed from baseline to week 6. Partial responders in the 0.1-3.0 mg/kg groups had among the lowest normalized peripheral clonal expansion, especially among CD8+ T cells. Low levels of normalized T-cell clonal expansion were also shown by some nonresponding patients. On average, CD8+ T cells showed more expanded clones than CD4+ T cells after ivuxolimab. The antigen specificity of the clonally expanded peripheral T cells was not determined.

Genomic DNA was isolated from the sorted cells so that the TCRbeta CDR3 region could be sequenced. The immunoSEQ Assay was used to sequence the TCRbeta CDR3 regions. In TCRdb, the immuneACCESS table is reduced to in-frame sequences with V and J assigned. These tables do not hold every clone; where another copy was compared, an unresolved V gene accounts for under half, and the others remain unexplained. This sample lists about 91,000 clones; approximately 90% were detected once. Around 0.52% of the sample comes from the top ten. The trial excluded patients who had a history of autoimmune disease or were on systemic immunosuppression. In every dose cohort, peripheral blood was drawn for TCR sequencing at baseline, cycle 4 day 1, and cycle 7 day 1. The samples were taken from a phase I, first-in-human, multicenter, open-label dose-escalation trial of ivuxolimab. The trial enrolled adults with locally advanced or metastatic head and neck squamous cell, hepatocellular, melanoma or renal cell carcinoma. CD4+ and CD8+ T cells were sorted separately from peripheral blood before TCR sequencing.

As to this clone: Its antigen specificity is not known. Base qualities are missing; no much larger clone stands one base away.

Reading the germline V gene gives CDR1 SGHTA and CDR2 FQGNSA. V is clipped by 0 bases and J by 4 bases, and the sequence between their germline boundaries is 7 bases long. Counted from cysteine to phenylalanine, this CDR3 has 15 amino acids. Only the CDR3 DNA is retained, 45 bases long and in frame from the first base. The receptor was isolated from an adult with an advanced solid tumor such as melanoma, head and neck, liver or kidney cancer. The sample here was CD4+ or CD8+ T cells sorted from blood, taken in a trial of the OX40 agonist ivuxolimab. The V and J segments used are TRBV7-2 and TRBJ1-6, with the D gene call left open. The DNA sequence is TGTGCCAGCAGCTTAGCCTTAGGATATAATTCACCCCTCCACTTT. Its translation reads: CASSLALGYNSPLHF.